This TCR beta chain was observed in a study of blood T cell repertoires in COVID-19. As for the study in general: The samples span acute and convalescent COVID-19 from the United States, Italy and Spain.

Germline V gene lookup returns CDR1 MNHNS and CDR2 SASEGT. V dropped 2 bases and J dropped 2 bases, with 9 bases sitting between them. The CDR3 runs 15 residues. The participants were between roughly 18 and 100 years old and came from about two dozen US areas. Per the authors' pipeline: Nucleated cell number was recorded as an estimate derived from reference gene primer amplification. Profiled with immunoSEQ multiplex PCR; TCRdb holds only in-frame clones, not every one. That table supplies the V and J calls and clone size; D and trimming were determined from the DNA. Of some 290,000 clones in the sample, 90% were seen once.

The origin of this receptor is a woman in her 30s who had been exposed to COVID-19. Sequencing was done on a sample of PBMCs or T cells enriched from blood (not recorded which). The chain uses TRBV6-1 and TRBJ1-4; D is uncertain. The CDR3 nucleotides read TGTGCCAGCAGTGAATCTCGGAGGACTAATGAAAAACTGTTTTTT. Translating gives CASSESRRTNEKLFF.